These 7 T cell receptor beta chains were sequenced from one sample in a study of molecular identifiers for immune sequencing clone quantification. In TCRdb, the PCR reads were re-called with MiXCR into one record per CDR3 protein. The sample includes about 320,000 distinct CDR3 sequences, over 20% of them seen just once. Sequencing was performed on naive CD8+ T cells from blood, with Jurkat cell RNA spiked in. Specified subset: FACS-sorted CD8+CD4-CCR7+CD45RA+ naive T cells. Every receptor here comes from a human donor in good health. Some libraries in this study had Jurkat cell RNA spiked in.

Ten or more counts support this clonotype. The chain employs TRBV28 and TRBJ1-1; 7 bases align to TRBD1. Trimming removed 3 bases from V and 4 bases from J; junction bases left unmatched: 5. There are 14 residues in the CDR3. Per germline, CDR1 MDHEN and CDR2 SYDVKM. CDR3 nucleotides: TGTGCCAGCAGTTTCAGGGGGGGGGGCACTGAAGCTTTCTTT. Translated: CASSFRGGGTEAFF.

With respect to this clonotype: This clone may be a read error of a much larger clone one base away. The V gene is TRBV5-1, the J gene TRBJ2-3; D call uncertain. The germline V gene has CDR1 SGHRS and CDR2 YFSETQ. The CDR3 contains 16 residues. V gave up 4 bases and J gave up 2 bases, with 17 bases separating them. The CDR3 region is CASSLQEVANTDTQYF. The CDR3 bases are TGCGCCAGCAGCCTGCAGGAAGTAGCTAACACAGATACGCAGTATTTT.

The chain recombines TRBV30 with TRBJ2-2; 7 nucleotides match TRBD1. The V gene's germline CDR1 is GTSNPN and CDR2 SVGIG (reference sequence). V gave up 8 bases and J gave up 0 bases; unmatched junction bases: 6. This CDR3 comprises 14 residues. For the CDR3, the DNA is TGTGCCCAGCAGACAGGGTCGAACACCGGGGAGCTGTTTTTT. Its protein is CAQQTGSNTGELFF.

This clonotype was found many times. This chain connects TRBV12-3 or TRBV12-4 to TRBJ2-7, with TRBD2 identical over 7 bases. This CDR3 spans 14 amino acids. The V gene end was trimmed by 1 base and the J gene end by 3 bases; junction bases not matched to a gene: 3. DNA for the CDR3: TGTGCCAGCAGTTTAGACCCTAGCGGCTACGAGCAGTACTTC. Amino acids: CASSLDPSGYEQYF.

The chain uses TRBV19 and TRBJ2-2; D possibly corresponds to TRBD1 (6 bases). The germline V gene encodes CDR1 LNHDA and CDR2 SQIVND (reference sequence). The CDR3 is 16 amino acids. The V gene lost 6 bases and the J gene lost 1 base, with 15 bases spanning the gap. This chain's CDR3 is CASRRGRGQNTGELFF. The CDR3 region has the DNA TGTGCCAGTAGAAGGGGCAGGGGACAGAACACCGGGGAGCTGTTTTTT. Full variable domain (outside the CDR3, taken from reference TRBV19 and TRBJ2-2): DGGITQSPKYLFRKEGQNVTLSCEQNLNHDAMYWYRQDPGQGLRLIYYSQIVNDFQKGDIAEGYSVSREKKESFPLTVTSAQKNPTAFYLCASRRGRGQNTGELFFGEGSRLTVL.

This clonotype was seen at least ten times. The chain joins TRBV19 to TRBJ1-5; 9 nucleotides match TRBD1. V lost 6 bases and J lost 0; bases outside the gene matches: 6. Germline lookup yields CDR1 LNHDA and CDR2 SQIVND (reference sequence). The CDR3 is 16 residues long. CDR3 DNA: TGTGCCAGTAGACCGGACAGGGGCGATAGCAATCAGCCCCAGCATTTT. It yields the protein CASRPDRGDSNQPQHF. Full variable domain (missing parts from reference TRBV19 and TRBJ1-5): DGGITQSPKYLFRKEGQNVTLSCEQNLNHDAMYWYRQDPGQGLRLIYYSQIVNDFQKGDIAEGYSVSREKKESFPLTVTSAQKNPTAFYLCASRPDRGDSNQPQHFGDGTRLSIL.

This sequence joins TRBV6-6 and TRBJ2-7; D gene uncertain. V was shortened by 2 bases and J by 5 bases, with 7 bases between the two germline ends. CDR3 length: 12 residues. Germline values: CDR1 MNHNY, CDR2 SVGAGI (reference sequence). CDR3 bases: TGTGCCAGCAGTTACGTGTCAGACGAGCAGTACTTC. This codes for CASSYVSDEQYF.